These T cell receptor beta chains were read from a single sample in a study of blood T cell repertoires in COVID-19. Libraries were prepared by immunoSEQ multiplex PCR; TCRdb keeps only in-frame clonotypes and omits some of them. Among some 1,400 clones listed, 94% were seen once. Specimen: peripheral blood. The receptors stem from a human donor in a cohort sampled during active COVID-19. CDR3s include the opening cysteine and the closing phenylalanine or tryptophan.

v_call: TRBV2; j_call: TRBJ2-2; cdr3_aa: CASRPRQGLPGELFF
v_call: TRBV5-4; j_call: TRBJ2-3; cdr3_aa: CASSQVASGGLRPDTQYF
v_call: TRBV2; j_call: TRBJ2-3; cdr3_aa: CAKHRGDSTDTQYF
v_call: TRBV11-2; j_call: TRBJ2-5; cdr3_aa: CASSLFRDLKETQYF
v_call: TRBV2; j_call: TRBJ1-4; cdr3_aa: CASSELGTLNEKLFF
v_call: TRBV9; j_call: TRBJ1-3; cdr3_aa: CASRTGGAPGNTIYF
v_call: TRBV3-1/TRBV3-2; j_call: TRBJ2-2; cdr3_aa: CASSQGRTGSNTGELFF
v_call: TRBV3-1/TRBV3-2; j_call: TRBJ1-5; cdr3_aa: CASSQGFGDDQPQHF
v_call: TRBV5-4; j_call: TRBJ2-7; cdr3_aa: CASSLGITSGGRTYEQYF
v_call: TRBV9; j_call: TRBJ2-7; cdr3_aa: CASSVTSDSEQYF
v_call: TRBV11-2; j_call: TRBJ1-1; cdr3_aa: CASSLEWRERRTEAFF
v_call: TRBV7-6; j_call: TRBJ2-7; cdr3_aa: CASSLEGGGLYEQYF
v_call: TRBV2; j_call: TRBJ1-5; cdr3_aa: CASSSTGTGDQPQHF
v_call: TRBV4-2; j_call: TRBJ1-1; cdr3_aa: CASSPRQGPNTEAFF
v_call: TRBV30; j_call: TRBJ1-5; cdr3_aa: CAWSVQGQPQHF
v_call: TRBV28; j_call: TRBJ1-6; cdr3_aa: CASSYPGQDASPLHF
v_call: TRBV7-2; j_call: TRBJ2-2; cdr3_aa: CASSRPGGVGTGELFF
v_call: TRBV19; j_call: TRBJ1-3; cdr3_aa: CASSTPSGQGVGDGNTIYF
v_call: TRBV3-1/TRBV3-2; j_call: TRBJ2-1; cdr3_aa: CASSQGPRGGRDEQFF
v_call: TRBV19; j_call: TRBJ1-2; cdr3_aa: CASRRDQALYGYTF
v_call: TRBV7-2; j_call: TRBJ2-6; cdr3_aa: CASSPPSNPGANVLTF
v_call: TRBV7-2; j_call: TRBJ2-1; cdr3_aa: CASSLVGGGVEGPNEQFF
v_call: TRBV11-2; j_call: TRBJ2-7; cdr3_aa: CASSSLRQGIFEQYF
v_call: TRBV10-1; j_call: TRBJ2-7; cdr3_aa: CASSHNLWTDSYEQYF
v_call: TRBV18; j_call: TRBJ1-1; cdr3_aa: CASSPNVQGASTEAFF
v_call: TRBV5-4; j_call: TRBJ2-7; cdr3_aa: CASSLGTSGVEQYF
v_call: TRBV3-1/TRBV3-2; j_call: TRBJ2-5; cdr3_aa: CASSQALAGVGKTQYF
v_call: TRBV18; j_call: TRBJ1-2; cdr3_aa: CASSPGGQGHYGYTF
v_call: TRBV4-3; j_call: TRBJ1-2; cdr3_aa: CASSPQDRAGYGYTF
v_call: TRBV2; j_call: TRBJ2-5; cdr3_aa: CASTEEGGETQYF